The subject of this entry is one T cell receptor beta chain. Donors gave 2.5 ml of blood apiece. The record originates from a study of monozygotic twins with inflammatory bowel disease. In germline, CDR1 is ENHRY, CDR2 SYGVKD. This CDR3 has 14 residues. A total RNA quantity of approximately 3,600 ng went into each TCR library. Both TCRalpha and TCRbeta cDNA were subjected to two nested PCRs lasting about 17 and 10 cycles. TCRdb re-analyzed the 5' RACE reads; it lists each CDR3 protein once, without DNA. The clone table shows 330,000 or so distinct CDR3 sequences, with the ten largest holding approximately 2%.

The rearrangement joins TRBV10-3 to TRBJ2-3. This sequence originates from a human donor with ulcerative colitis or Crohn's disease, or a healthy co-twin of an affected twin (not recorded which). The sample taken for sequencing was blood. CDR3 region: CAISNGVSTDTQYF.